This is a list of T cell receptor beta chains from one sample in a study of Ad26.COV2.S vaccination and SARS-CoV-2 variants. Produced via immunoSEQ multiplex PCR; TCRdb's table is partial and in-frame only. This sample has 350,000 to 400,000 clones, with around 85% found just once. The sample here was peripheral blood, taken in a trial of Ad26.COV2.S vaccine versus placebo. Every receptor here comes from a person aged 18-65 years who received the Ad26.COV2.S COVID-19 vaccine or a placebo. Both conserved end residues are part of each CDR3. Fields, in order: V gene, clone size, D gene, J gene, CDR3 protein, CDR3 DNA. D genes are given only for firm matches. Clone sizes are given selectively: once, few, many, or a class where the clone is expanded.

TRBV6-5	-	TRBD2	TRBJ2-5	CASSYAGGETQYF	TGTGCCAGCAGTTACGCCGGGGGGGAGACCCAGTACTTC
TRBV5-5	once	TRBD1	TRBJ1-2	CASSLASGTGHGYTF	TGTGCCAGCAGCTTGGCCTCGGGGACAGGGCATGGCTACACCTTC
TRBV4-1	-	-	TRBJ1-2	CASSQADSLTSYGYTF	TGCGCCAGCAGCCAAGCGGACAGCCTTACGAGCTATGGCTACACCTTC
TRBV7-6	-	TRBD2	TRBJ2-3	CASSQILSGGAVDTQYF	TGTGCCAGCAGCCAAATCCTTAGCGGGGGGGCCGTAGATACGCAGTATTTT
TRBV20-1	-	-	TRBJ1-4	CSASLEQLNEKLFF	TGCAGTGCTAGTTTGGAACAGCTTAATGAAAAACTGTTTTTT
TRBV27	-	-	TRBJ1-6	CASSSTRGGHSPLHF	TGTGCCAGCAGCTCCACTCGGGGTGGCCATTCACCCCTCCACTTT
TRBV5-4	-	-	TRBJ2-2	CASSYGQRNTGELFF	TGTGCCAGCAGCTATGGACAGAGGAACACCGGGGAGCTGTTTTTT
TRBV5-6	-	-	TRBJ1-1	CASSLVPGADTEAFF	TGTGCCAGCAGCTTGGTTCCAGGGGCGGACACTGAAGCTTTCTTT
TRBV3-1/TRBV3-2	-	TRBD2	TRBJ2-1	CASSPSGGGPGYEQFF	TGTGCCAGCAGTCCTAGCGGGGGGGGCCCAGGGTATGAGCAGTTCTTC
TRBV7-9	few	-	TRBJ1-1	CASSLHSTEAFF	TGTGCCAGCAGCTTACACAGCACTGAAGCTTTCTTT
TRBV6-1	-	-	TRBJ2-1	CASSERGRSEVYNEQFF	TGTGCCAGCAGTGAACGCGGTCGGAGCGAGGTCTACAATGAGCAGTTCTTC
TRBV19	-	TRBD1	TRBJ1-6	CASSRGGAWNSPLHF	TGTGCCAGTAGTAGAGGGGGCGCTTGGAATTCACCCCTCCACTTT
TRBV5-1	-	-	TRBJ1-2	CASSLMAGGPYGYTF	TGCGCCAGCAGCTTGATGGCGGGGGGGCCCTATGGCTACACCTTC
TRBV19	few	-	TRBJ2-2	CASTRTAATGELFF	TGTGCCAGTACCCGGACGGCGGCCACCGGGGAGCTGTTTTTT
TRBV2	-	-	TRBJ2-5	CASRPQETQYF	TGTGCCAGTAGGCCGCAAGAGACCCAGTACTTC
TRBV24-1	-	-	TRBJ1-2	CATSDTGLYGYTF	TGTGCCACCAGTGATACGGGTCTCTATGGCTACACCTTC
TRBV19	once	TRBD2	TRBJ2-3	CASSGGLAGSTDTQYF	TGTGCCAGTAGTGGGGGACTAGCGGGGAGCACAGATACGCAGTATTTT
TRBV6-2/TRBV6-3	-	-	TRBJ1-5	CASSTRPYSNQPQHF	TGTGCCAGCAGTACACGACCTTATAGCAATCAGCCCCAGCATTTT
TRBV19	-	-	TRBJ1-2	CASSSDSPRGYTF	TGTGCCAGTAGTAGTGACAGCCCTAGAGGCTACACCTTC
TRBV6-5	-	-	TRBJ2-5	CASSHKAGAQETQYF	TGTGCCAGCAGTCACAAAGCAGGGGCGCAAGAGACCCAGTACTTC
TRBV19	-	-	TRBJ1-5	CASSIGVGTVIQPQHF	TGTGCCAGTAGTATAGGTGTAGGGACGGTGATCCAGCCCCAGCATTTT
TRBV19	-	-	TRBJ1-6	CASSPGTGTAFNSPLHF	TGTGCCAGTAGTCCCGGGACCGGGACGGCCTTTAATTCACCCCTCCACTTT
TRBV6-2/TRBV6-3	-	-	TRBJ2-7	CASSFALGESYEQYF	TGTGCCAGCAGTTTCGCCTTGGGGGAGTCCTACGAGCAGTACTTC
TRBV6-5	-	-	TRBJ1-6	CASSLINSPLHF	TGTGCCAGCAGCCTGATAAATTCACCCCTCCACTTT
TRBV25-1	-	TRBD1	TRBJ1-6	CASSDQPGQETNSPLHF	TGTGCCAGCAGTGATCAGCCCGGACAGGAGACTAATTCACCCCTCCACTTT
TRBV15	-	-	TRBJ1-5	CATSRDPAYQPQHF	TGTGCCACCAGCAGAGATCCAGCGTATCAGCCCCAGCATTTT
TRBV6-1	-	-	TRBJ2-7	CASSDGGTPNYEQYF	TGTGCCAGCAGTGATGGCGGGACACCAAATTACGAGCAGTACTTC
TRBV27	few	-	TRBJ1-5	CASSLSGQGGNQPQHF	TGTGCCAGCAGTTTATCCGGCCAGGGCGGGAATCAGCCCCAGCATTTT
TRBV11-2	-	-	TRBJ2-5	CASSPERTQGGTQYF	TGTGCCAGCAGCCCAGAAAGGACGCAGGGGGGGACCCAGTACTTC
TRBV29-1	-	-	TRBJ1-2	CSVEDFVQGANYGYTF	TGCAGCGTTGAAGATTTCGTCCAGGGAGCTAACTATGGCTACACCTTC
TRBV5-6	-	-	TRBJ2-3	CASSFGGGTDTQYF	TGTGCCAGCAGCTTTGGGGGAGGTACAGATACGCAGTATTTT
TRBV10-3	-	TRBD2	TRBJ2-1	CAISESPPGGYEQFF	TGTGCCATCAGTGAGTCCCCCCCGGGGGGGTATGAGCAGTTCTTC
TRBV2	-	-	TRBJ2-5	CASSNLLGETQYF	TGTGCCAGCAGCAATCTACTGGGGGAGACCCAGTACTTC
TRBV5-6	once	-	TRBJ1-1	CASSLGGLLGTEAFF	TGTGCCAGCAGCTTGGGTGGACTGCTCGGAACTGAAGCTTTCTTT
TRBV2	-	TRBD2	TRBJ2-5	CASRTSTGGETQYF	TGTGCCAGCAGGACATCAACCGGGGGGGAGACCCAGTACTTC
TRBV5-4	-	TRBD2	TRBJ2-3	CASSLSGGQRDTQYF	TGTGCCAGCAGCTTATCGGGGGGGCAGAGAGATACGCAGTATTTT
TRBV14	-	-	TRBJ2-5	CASSQVSGTETQYF	TGTGCCAGCAGCCAAGTGTCAGGGACGGAGACCCAGTACTTC
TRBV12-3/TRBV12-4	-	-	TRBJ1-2	CASTLGRGDGYTF	TGTGCCAGCACTCTGGGGCGGGGCGATGGCTACACCTTC
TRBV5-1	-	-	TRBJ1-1	CASSSSLNTEAFF	TGCGCCAGCAGCTCCAGCTTGAACACTGAAGCTTTCTTT
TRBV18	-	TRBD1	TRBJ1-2	CASSPTGGYGYTF	TGTGCCAGCTCACCTACAGGGGGCTATGGCTACACCTTC
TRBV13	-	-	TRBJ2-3	CASSLGSSTDTQYF	TGTGCCAGCAGCTTAGGCAGTAGCACAGATACGCAGTATTTT
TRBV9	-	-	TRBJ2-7	CASTNGPEGGKQYF	TGTGCCAGCACCAATGGACCGGAGGGGGGGAAGCAGTACTTC
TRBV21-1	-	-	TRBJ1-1	CATFFEAFF	TGTGCCACTTTCTTTGAAGCTTTCTTT
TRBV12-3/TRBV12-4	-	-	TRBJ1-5	CASSYSNQPQHF	TGTGCCAGCAGTTATAGCAATCAGCCCCAGCATTTT
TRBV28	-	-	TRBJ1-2	CASSFQGESYGYTF	TGTGCCAGCAGTTTCCAGGGTGAATCCTATGGCTACACCTTC
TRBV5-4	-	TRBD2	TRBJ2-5	CASSGGLSERVETQYF	TGTGCCAGCAGCGGGGGACTATCGGAGCGGGTAGAGACCCAGTACTTC
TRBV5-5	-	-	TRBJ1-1	CASSLEPPNTEAFF	TGTGCCAGCAGCTTGGAACCCCCGAACACTGAAGCTTTCTTT
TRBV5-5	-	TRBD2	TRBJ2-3	CASSLGTSGYTDTQYF	TGTGCCAGCAGCCTGGGGACTAGCGGATACACAGATACGCAGTATTTT